Sequencing of this T cell receptor beta chain was carried out in a study of blood T cells in healthy people across ages. Study results and caveats: Older age coincided with a roughly linear decline in TCR beta diversity per million T cells. The study regarded diversity estimates from one million T cells as underestimates.

Note on this clonotype: Its antigen is unknown.

Combining a sample-barcoded 5' primer with a J-beta primer mix, a second PCR ran for about 7 to 11 cycles. TCRdb reanalysed the 5' RACE reads using MiXCR and keeps one entry per CDR3 protein. The top ten clones hold 6.7% of a sample with about 1.4 million distinct CDR3 sequences, roughly 59% of them seen once. The sample, about 9.7 milliliters of peripheral blood, was drawn from each donor. The clonotype originates from a man aged 18 to 29 in good health. The sample was blood.

The CDR3 region is CASSLRQGGQPQHF. DNA for the CDR3: TGTGCCAGCAGCTTACGGCAGGGAGGTCAGCCCCAGCATTTT. This chain connects TRBV7-2 to TRBJ1-5, with a tentative D call TRBD1 (5 bases). V was shortened by 2 bases and J by 6 bases, with 11 bases between the two germline ends. Germline loops: CDR1 SGHTA, CDR2 FQGNSA. This CDR3 spans 14 amino acids.